This is a list of T cell receptor beta chains from one sample in a study of CD8+CD57+ T cells in acquired aplastic anemia. One entry per CDR3 protein results from TCRdb running MiXCR on the reads. This table has around 64,000 distinct CDR3 sequences, 45% to 70% appearing once. The sample taken for sequencing was sorted CD4+, CD8+, or CD8+CD57+ T cells (not recorded which) from PBMCs. Receptors originate from a human donor in good health, serving as a control. Each CDR3 is given without its conserved first and last residue.

TRBV7-3,TRBJ2-7,ASSFPTSGGNYEQY
TRBV6-1,TRBJ1-5,ASSGTGPSHGNQPQH
TRBV29-1,TRBJ2-5,QLTNGQQETQY
TRBV27,TRBJ1-1,ASSSYRVSEAF
TRBV20-1,TRBJ2-5,SASSMAAGPAETQY
TRBV15,TRBJ2-7,ATSSLDRGPFYEQY
TRBV2,TRBJ2-7,ASSESLRYEQY
TRBV2,TRBJ1-1,ASSEDLNTEAF
TRBV19,TRBJ2-7,ASSMGLIHEQY
TRBV29-1,TRBJ2-3,SVARGGDTQY